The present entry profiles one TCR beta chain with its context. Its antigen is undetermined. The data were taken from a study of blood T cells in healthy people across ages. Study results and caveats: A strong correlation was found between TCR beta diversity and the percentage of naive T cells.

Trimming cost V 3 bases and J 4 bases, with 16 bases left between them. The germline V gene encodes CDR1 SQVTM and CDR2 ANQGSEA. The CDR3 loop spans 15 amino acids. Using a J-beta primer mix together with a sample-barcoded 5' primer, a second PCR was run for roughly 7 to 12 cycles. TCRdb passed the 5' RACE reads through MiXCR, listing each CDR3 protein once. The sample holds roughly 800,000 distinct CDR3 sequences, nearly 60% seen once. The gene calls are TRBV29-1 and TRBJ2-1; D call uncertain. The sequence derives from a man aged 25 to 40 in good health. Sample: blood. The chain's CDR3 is CSVERGRSTYNEQFF. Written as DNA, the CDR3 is TGCAGCGTTGAGAGAGGTCGGTCGACGTACAATGAGCAGTTCTTC.